The rows below give T cell receptor beta chains drawn from one sample of a study of T-cell memory formation after mild COVID-19. TCRdb used MiXCR to reprocess the 5' RACE reads, holding one entry per CDR3 protein. The data hold 190,000 or so distinct CDR3 sequences, with about a fifth observed a single time. Sequencing was done on a sample of PBMCs or a T cell subset sorted from them (not recorded which). These receptors originate from an adult woman who had mild COVID-19 (a few samples of this study predate the infection). Cell type and time point are not known. The CDR3 runs from the conserved cysteine through the conserved F or W. The order of the fields is D gene, J gene, V gene, clone size, CDR3 protein, CDR3 DNA. The D gene is left open where the match is weak. Size tells how often a clone was seen (once, few, many) or the class of an expanded clone, and some rows leave it out.

d_call: TRBD1
j_call: TRBJ2-5
v_call: TRBV13
clone_size: NA
cdr3_aa: CASSSGTDRGVEKETQYF
cdr3_nt: TGTGCCAGCAGCTCAGGGACCGACAGGGGAGTCGAAAAAGAGACCCAGTACTTC

d_call: TRBD2
j_call: TRBJ2-7
v_call: TRBV7-9
clone_size: NA
cdr3_aa: CASSSTSGTHEQYF
cdr3_nt: TGTGCCAGCAGCTCAACTAGCGGGACCCACGAGCAGTACTTC

d_call: NA
j_call: TRBJ2-3
v_call: TRBV7-6
clone_size: few
cdr3_aa: CASSSPGKGADTQYF
cdr3_nt: TGTGCCAGCAGCTCCCCAGGGAAGGGGGCAGATACGCAGTATTTT

d_call: TRBD2
j_call: TRBJ2-1
v_call: TRBV29-1
clone_size: NA
cdr3_aa: CSVRLAGVNEQFF
cdr3_nt: TGCAGCGTACGACTAGCGGGAGTCAATGAGCAGTTCTTC

d_call: NA
j_call: TRBJ2-1
v_call: TRBV14
clone_size: few
cdr3_aa: CASSQPATGSIEQFF
cdr3_nt: TGTGCCAGCAGCCAACCAGCGACTGGTTCCATAGAGCAGTTCTTC

d_call: TRBD2
j_call: TRBJ2-1
v_call: TRBV24-1
clone_size: NA
cdr3_aa: CATSDSLAVGGNNEQFF
cdr3_nt: TGTGCCACCAGTGATTCACTCGCGGTGGGGGGGAACAATGAGCAGTTCTTC

d_call: NA
j_call: TRBJ2-7
v_call: TRBV6-1
clone_size: NA
cdr3_aa: CASTFGQAIYEQYF
cdr3_nt: TGTGCCAGCACGTTCGGGCAGGCGATCTACGAGCAGTACTTC

d_call: NA
j_call: TRBJ2-1
v_call: TRBV5-8
clone_size: NA
cdr3_aa: CASSAIEGEQFF
cdr3_nt: TGTGCCAGCAGCGCAATAGAGGGTGAGCAGTTCTTC

d_call: TRBD1
j_call: TRBJ2-7
v_call: TRBV11-2
clone_size: few
cdr3_aa: CASSFGQGSEQYF
cdr3_nt: TGTGCCAGCAGCTTTGGACAGGGATCCGAGCAGTACTTC

d_call: TRBD2
j_call: TRBJ2-1
v_call: TRBV30
clone_size: NA
cdr3_aa: CAWSGGGEQFF
cdr3_nt: TGTGCCTGGAGTGGGGGGGGTGAGCAGTTCTTC

d_call: TRBD1
j_call: TRBJ2-1
v_call: TRBV13
clone_size: NA
cdr3_aa: CASSRTGQYNEQFF
cdr3_nt: TGTGCCAGCAGCCGGACAGGGCAATACAATGAGCAGTTCTTC

d_call: NA
j_call: TRBJ2-7
v_call: TRBV20-1
clone_size: few
cdr3_aa: CSARGSRDYEQYF
cdr3_nt: TGCAGTGCTAGAGGATCCAGGGACTACGAGCAGTACTTC

d_call: NA
j_call: TRBJ1-2
v_call: TRBV7-9
clone_size: NA
cdr3_aa: CASSLAYSYGYTF
cdr3_nt: TGTGCCAGCAGCTTAGCATACAGCTATGGCTACACCTTC

d_call: TRBD1
j_call: TRBJ2-5
v_call: TRBV2
clone_size: NA
cdr3_aa: CASDGTGQETQYF
cdr3_nt: TGTGCCAGCGACGGGACAGGGCAAGAGACCCAGTACTTC

d_call: TRBD1
j_call: TRBJ1-5
v_call: TRBV3-1
clone_size: few
cdr3_aa: CATSDRAGNQPQHF
cdr3_nt: TGTGCCACCTCCGACAGGGCGGGCAATCAGCCCCAGCATTTT

d_call: NA
j_call: TRBJ2-3
v_call: TRBV6-6
clone_size: NA
cdr3_aa: CASSYSGTTDTQYF
cdr3_nt: TGTGCCAGCAGTTATAGCGGTACCACAGATACGCAGTATTTT

d_call: TRBD1
j_call: TRBJ2-3
v_call: TRBV6-6
clone_size: NA
cdr3_aa: CASSPKGQVSTDTQYF
cdr3_nt: TGTGCCAGCAGTCCTAAGGGACAGGTTAGCACAGATACGCAGTATTTT

d_call: NA
j_call: TRBJ2-1
v_call: TRBV9
clone_size: NA
cdr3_aa: CASTPGGDSYNEQFF
cdr3_nt: TGTGCCAGCACCCCTGGCGGGGACTCCTACAATGAGCAGTTCTTC

d_call: NA
j_call: TRBJ2-5
v_call: TRBV5-1
clone_size: NA
cdr3_aa: CASSLGLGAQETQYF
cdr3_nt: TGCGCCAGCAGCTTGGGATTAGGGGCCCAAGAGACCCAGTACTTC

d_call: TRBD2
j_call: TRBJ2-7
v_call: TRBV19
clone_size: NA
cdr3_aa: CASSMISGPLTADLEQYF
cdr3_nt: TGTGCCAGTAGTATGATTAGCGGGCCGTTAACGGCGGACCTCGAGCAGTACTTC

d_call: NA
j_call: TRBJ2-3
v_call: TRBV11-2
clone_size: few
cdr3_aa: CASSQTQDTQYF
cdr3_nt: TGTGCCAGCAGCCAAACTCAGGATACGCAGTATTTT

d_call: NA
j_call: TRBJ2-3
v_call: TRBV5-1
clone_size: NA
cdr3_aa: CASKTGLGSTDTQYF
cdr3_nt: TGCGCCAGCAAGACCGGGCTAGGGAGCACAGATACGCAGTATTTT

d_call: NA
j_call: TRBJ1-5
v_call: TRBV7-8
clone_size: NA
cdr3_aa: CASSSDPWGLHQPQHF
cdr3_nt: TGTGCCAGCAGCTCCGACCCATGGGGCCTACATCAGCCCCAGCATTTT

d_call: NA
j_call: TRBJ2-3
v_call: TRBV20-1
clone_size: NA
cdr3_aa: CSATIANRGAPGTQYF
cdr3_nt: TGCAGTGCCACAATAGCGAATAGGGGGGCCCCCGGTACGCAGTATTTT

d_call: NA
j_call: TRBJ1-1
v_call: TRBV7-2
clone_size: few
cdr3_aa: CASSSRGWTEAFF
cdr3_nt: TGTGCCAGCAGCTCAAGGGGGTGGACTGAAGCTTTCTTT

d_call: NA
j_call: TRBJ2-7
v_call: TRBV9
clone_size: few
cdr3_aa: CASSASGSQAYEQYF
cdr3_nt: TGTGCCAGCAGCGCCTCCGGGTCTCAGGCCTACGAGCAGTACTTC

d_call: NA
j_call: TRBJ2-1
v_call: TRBV7-9
clone_size: NA
cdr3_aa: CASSLSTVHEQFF
cdr3_nt: TGTGCCAGCAGCTTATCAACAGTCCATGAGCAGTTCTTC

d_call: TRBD1
j_call: TRBJ2-1
v_call: TRBV5-5
clone_size: NA
cdr3_aa: CASSWGQGADEQFF
cdr3_nt: TGTGCCAGCAGCTGGGGACAGGGTGCAGATGAGCAGTTCTTC

d_call: NA
j_call: TRBJ1-2
v_call: TRBV6-1
clone_size: NA
cdr3_aa: CASNPRGSYGYTF
cdr3_nt: TGTGCCAGCAACCCCAGGGGAAGCTATGGCTACACCTTC

d_call: TRBD2
j_call: TRBJ2-7
v_call: TRBV2
clone_size: NA
cdr3_aa: CASSVGRESHEQYF
cdr3_nt: TGTGCCAGCAGTGTGGGGCGGGAGTCCCACGAGCAGTACTTC

d_call: NA
j_call: TRBJ2-5
v_call: TRBV27
clone_size: NA
cdr3_aa: CASSPVDGQETQYF
cdr3_nt: TGTGCCAGCAGCCCGGTGGACGGGCAAGAGACCCAGTACTTC

d_call: NA
j_call: TRBJ2-6
v_call: TRBV9
clone_size: NA
cdr3_aa: CASSVVAGPSGANVLTF
cdr3_nt: TGTGCCAGCAGCGTAGTTGCGGGGCCGTCTGGGGCCAACGTCCTGACTTTC

d_call: TRBD2
j_call: TRBJ2-7
v_call: TRBV5-1
clone_size: few
cdr3_aa: CASSLGGLAGDPYEQYF
cdr3_nt: TGCGCCAGCAGCTTGGGGGGACTAGCGGGAGATCCCTACGAGCAGTACTTC

d_call: NA
j_call: TRBJ2-7
v_call: TRBV7-9
clone_size: NA
cdr3_aa: CASSPGDEQYF
cdr3_nt: TGTGCCAGCAGCCCGGGTGACGAGCAGTACTTC

d_call: NA
j_call: TRBJ2-7
v_call: TRBV2
clone_size: NA
cdr3_aa: CASSEGLRGAVGLEQYF
cdr3_nt: TGTGCCAGCAGTGAAGGGTTGAGGGGAGCGGTGGGCCTGGAGCAGTACTTC

d_call: NA
j_call: TRBJ1-1
v_call: TRBV7-9
clone_size: NA
cdr3_aa: CASIKAGRTEAFF
cdr3_nt: TGTGCCAGCATAAAGGCTGGTAGAACTGAAGCTTTCTTT

d_call: NA
j_call: TRBJ2-1
v_call: TRBV7-9
clone_size: few
cdr3_aa: CASSLVAGGLEQFF
cdr3_nt: TGTGCCAGCAGCTTAGTGGCAGGAGGGCTTGAGCAGTTCTTC

d_call: NA
j_call: TRBJ2-3
v_call: TRBV7-2
clone_size: few
cdr3_aa: CASSLDVLRSSTDTQYF
cdr3_nt: TGTGCCAGCAGCTTAGATGTTTTGCGGTCTAGCACAGATACGCAGTATTTT

d_call: NA
j_call: TRBJ2-7
v_call: TRBV7-9
clone_size: NA
cdr3_aa: CASRGSAGVNEQYF
cdr3_nt: TGTGCCAGCAGAGGATCGGCAGGGGTAAACGAGCAGTACTTC

d_call: NA
j_call: TRBJ1-1
v_call: TRBV6-5
clone_size: NA
cdr3_aa: CASSQGWAPEAFF
cdr3_nt: TGTGCCAGCAGCCAGGGGTGGGCGCCTGAAGCTTTCTTT

d_call: NA
j_call: TRBJ1-1
v_call: TRBV6-5
clone_size: few
cdr3_aa: CASSYHVNTEAFF
cdr3_nt: TGTGCCAGCAGTTACCATGTTAACACTGAAGCTTTCTTT

d_call: TRBD1
j_call: TRBJ1-1
v_call: TRBV10-3
clone_size: NA
cdr3_aa: CAISEPDRGRDTEAFF
cdr3_nt: TGTGCCATCAGTGAGCCGGACAGGGGGCGAGACACTGAAGCTTTCTTT

d_call: NA
j_call: TRBJ1-2
v_call: TRBV27
clone_size: NA
cdr3_aa: CASSLQGYRDYGYTF
cdr3_nt: TGTGCCAGCAGTTTACAGGGGTATCGGGACTATGGCTACACCTTC